The rows below give T cell receptor beta chains drawn from one sample of a study of blood T cells in healthy people across ages. TCRdb reprocessed the 5' RACE reads with MiXCR, giving one entry per CDR3 protein. The table records 600,000 to 850,000 distinct CDR3 sequences, approximately 25% of them present only once. This sample was shared with a second study, whose subject was T cells of mothers and their children.

Sequencing was carried out using blood. Receptors originate from a boy aged 5-17 years in good health. Both conserved end residues are part of each CDR3. The order of the fields is J gene, V gene, CDR3 protein.

TRBJ2-7 | TRBV20-1 | CSAPQGLSHEQYF
TRBJ2-7 | TRBV6-6 | CASSSPIATSYEQYF
NA | TRBV28 | CASSFGSIKEQFF
TRBJ2-7 | TRBV10-3 | CAISELETGIPYEQYF
TRBJ2-7 | TRBV4-1 | CASSSGTGVSEQYF
TRBJ2-1 | TRBV29-1 | CSVEEERESTYNEQFF
TRBJ1-1 | TRBV9 | CASSEGISRAEAFF
NA | TRBV28 | CASSPHTSAPRDEQFF
TRBJ2-7 | TRBV19 | CASSIRDAYEQYF
TRBJ2-1 | TRBV7-9 | CASSGASGRSHEQFF
TRBJ2-1 | TRBV4-1 | CASSYPGLAAYNEQFF
TRBJ2-1 | TRBV29-1 | CSVSDRVDEQFF
TRBJ1-1 | TRBV12-3/TRBV12-4 | CASSTDSPEALF
TRBJ1-4 | TRBV12-3/TRBV12-4 | CASSSQVRDEKLFF
NA | TRBV7-2 | CASSWRGGDEQYF
TRBJ2-3 | TRBV20-1 | CSARSRDSGTDTQYF
TRBJ2-1 | TRBV5-1 | CASARREEKSEQFF
TRBJ2-7 | TRBV29-1 | CSVDGTGGFYEQYF
TRBJ1-1 | TRBV7-2 | CASSLAGGLFTEAFF
TRBJ1-2 | TRBV3-1 | CASSRAGHDYGYTF
TRBJ1-4 | TRBV12-3/TRBV12-4 | CASSLPTGQDEKLFF
TRBJ2-4 | TRBV20-1 | CSVSGLPKNIQYF
TRBJ2-1 | TRBV12-3/TRBV12-4 | CASSYSSYNEQFF
TRBJ1-4 | TRBV9 | CASSAGQSNEKLFF
TRBJ1-2 | TRBV20-1 | CSARKTTGGYSGVF
TRBJ2-1 | TRBV6-2/TRBV6-3 | CASRAYNEQFF
TRBJ2-2 | TRBV3-1 | CASSQAAYTGELFF
TRBJ2-2 | TRBV29-1 | CSVSLGTGELFF
TRBJ1-1 | TRBV29-1 | CGVDNWDRNTEAFF
TRBJ2-7 | TRBV18 | CASSARRDRGRQEQYF
TRBJ2-3 | TRBV11-2 | CASSLSGSWTDTQYF
TRBJ2-4 | TRBV7-9 | CASSLGEAKNIQYF
TRBJ2-7 | TRBV6-2/TRBV6-3 | CASSSGTDIYEQYF
TRBJ1-4 | TRBV20-1 | CSARGVRQGHPNEKLFF
TRBJ1-5 | TRBV6-5 | CASSGQLHQPQHF
TRBJ2-7 | TRBV5-1 | CASSTASGSYEQYF
NA | TRBV4-1 | CASSHGDEQYF
TRBJ1-5 | TRBV3-1 | CASSSQDRGSNQPQHF
TRBJ1-3 | TRBV11-2 | CASSLGTGKNTIYF
TRBJ2-1 | TRBV7-2 | CASSRSGGAYNEQFF
NA | TRBV20-1 | CSARDSVYNEQFF
TRBJ2-1 | TRBV2 | CATLASGSYNEQFF